A selection of T cell receptor beta chains follows, all from one sample in a study of cytomegalovirus exposure and HLA in healthy donors. Sequenced by immunoSEQ multiplex PCR; TCRdb stores in-frame clones only, minus some. The sample has under 400,000 clones; nearly 90% are singletons. Sequences were obtained from PBMCs. These receptors all stem from a man between 25 and 39 years old in good health and CMV-seronegative. CDR3s include the opening cysteine and the closing phenylalanine or tryptophan. A D gene is named only where the DNA matches it firmly. The size of a clone is reported for some rows only, either as once, few or many, or as a class for expanded clones.

d_call	clone_size	v_call	j_call	cdr3_aa	cdr3_nt
-	-	TRBV7-2	TRBJ2-6	CASSPQGTPGANVLTF	TGTGCCAGCAGCCCCCAGGGGACGCCTGGGGCCAACGTCCTGACTTTC
TRBD1	once	TRBV2	TRBJ1-3	CASSGSGGAGNTIYF	TGTGCCAGCAGTGGATCAGGGGGTGCTGGAAACACCATATATTTT
TRBD1	-	TRBV19	TRBJ1-3	CASSARRVPGQVRSGNTIYF	TGTGCCAGTAGTGCGCGCCGAGTCCCGGGACAGGTCCGCTCTGGAAACACCATATATTTT
TRBD2	-	TRBV7-9	TRBJ2-1	CASSLARGNEQFF	TGTGCCAGCAGCTTAGCGCGGGGGAATGAGCAGTTCTTC
-	-	TRBV29-1	TRBJ1-1	CSVAVGGNTEAFF	TGCAGCGTTGCGGTCGGGGGGAACACTGAAGCTTTCTTT
TRBD2	-	TRBV11-2	TRBJ2-1	CASSSRAPSGGYNEQFF	TGTGCCAGCAGCTCCAGGGCACCTAGCGGGGGATACAATGAGCAGTTCTTC
TRBD2	-	TRBV10-3	TRBJ2-6	CAISGGGLSSGANVLTF	TGTGCCATCAGTGGTGGGGGACTAAGCTCTGGGGCCAACGTCCTGACTTTC
-	-	TRBV5-1	TRBJ2-3	CASSLGLNTQYF	TGCGCCAGCAGCTTGGGACTGAATACGCAGTATTTT
TRBD1	-	TRBV19	TRBJ1-6	CASSDATGANSPLHF	TGTGCCAGTAGTGACGCGACAGGGGCTAATTCACCCCTCCACTTT
-	once	TRBV10-3	TRBJ2-1	CAISESTPSVGVSYNEQFF	TGTGCCATCAGTGAGTCCACGCCTTCCGTAGGGGTCTCCTACAATGAGCAGTTCTTC
TRBD1	-	TRBV19	TRBJ2-1	CASSTEAHRTGKSYNEQFF	TGTGCCAGTAGTACCGAAGCCCACCGGACAGGGAAATCCTACAATGAGCAGTTCTTC
-	-	TRBV6-5	TRBJ1-2	CASSMTPNYGYTF	TGTGCCAGCAGTATGACACCGAACTATGGCTACACCTTC
-	-	TRBV7-9	TRBJ1-2	CASSFPDSGNYGYTF	TGTGCCAGCAGCTTCCCTGACAGTGGAAACTATGGCTACACCTTC
-	-	TRBV5-6	TRBJ1-6	CASSTPQGYNSPLHF	TGTGCCAGCAGCACGCCCCAGGGCTACAATTCACCCCTCCACTTT